Listed here are 26 T cell receptor beta chains from one sample, sequenced in a study of brain T cells in children with intractable seizures (dated by TCRdb to 2020 to 2022). To prepare the library, the immunoSEQ multiplex PCR assay was applied. The table was pulled from immuneACCESS by TCRdb, which kept in-frame rearrangements only. Such tables lose some clones; where checked, under half of the loss comes from unresolved V genes, and the rest has no known cause. This sample is represented by approximately 44,000 clones; approximately 90% of them were singletons. Clones ranked in the top ten supply 5% to 6.5% of the sample. The time point label for this specimen denotes: resected brain tissue, or blood drawn just prior to surgery. Sequencing used peripheral blood, obtained at surgery. The receptor set was obtained from a girl aged 2-10 years with tuberous sclerosis and intractable seizures.

The rearrangement links TRBV10-1 to TRBJ2-1, with D maybe TRBD2 (5 bases). This CDR3 contains 16 residues. V was clipped by 6 bases and J by 2 bases, with 17 bases between them. Germline V lookup: CDR1 WNHNN, CDR2 SYGVQD (reference sequence). The CDR3 is CASSDRRTGTYNEQFF. As DNA, the CDR3 is TGCGCCAGCAGCGATCGGAGGACGGGGACCTACAATGAGCAGTTCTTC.

The gene calls are TRBV24-1 and TRBJ2-3, with 7 positions matching TRBD1. CDR1 and CDR2 (germline): KGHDR, SFDVKD. The CDR3 spans 15 residues. V was clipped by 8 bases and J by 5 bases; unmatched bases: 12. The CDR3 DNA follows: TGTGCCACCAAGGGGCGACAGGGAGAGGAAGATACGCAGTATTTT. The encoded protein is CATKGRQGEEDTQYF.

Here the CDR3 DNA reads TGTGCCAGCAGTGAACATTCGAGCACTGAAGCTTTCTTT. Translated: CASSEHSSTEAFF. J is TRBJ1-1 and V is TRBV6-1, with D unresolved. Germline CDR1 MNHNS, CDR2 SASEGT. CDR3 length: 13 residues. Between the trimmed V and J ends, which lost 2 bases and 4 bases, there was a span of 8 bases.

The V gene is TRBV7-6, the J gene TRBJ1-1; 9 nucleotides match TRBD1. This CDR3 is 15 amino acids long. The V gene end was trimmed by 3 bases and the J gene end by 4 bases; junction bases not matched to a gene: 6. The germline V gene encodes CDR1 SGHVS and CDR2 FNYEAQ. Here the CDR3 DNA reads TGTGCCAGCAGCTTCGATGGACAGGGGCCCACTGAAGCTTTCTTT. It is translated as CASSFDGQGPTEAFF.

The chain joins TRBV6-5 to TRBJ1-1; D is unresolved. The germline V and J ends were trimmed by 2 bases and 5 bases, with 9 bases remaining between them. Germline CDR1 reads MNHEY; CDR2 reads SVGAGI. This CDR3 is built from 13 residues. The CDR3 bases are TGTGCCAGCAGTTACGGGGTGAGAACTGAAGCTTTCTTT. Its protein product is CASSYGVRTEAFF.

The gene calls are TRBV7-9 and TRBJ1-2, with a weak D call TRBD1 (5 bases). Germline CDR1 SEHNR, CDR2 FQNEAQ (reference sequence). The CDR3 consists of 16 residues. V lost 4 bases and J 4 bases, leaving 19 bases between the germline ends. The CDR3 loop reads CASSSRSQDTSYGYTF. CDR3 nucleotide sequence: TGTGCCAGCAGCTCTCGGAGCCAGGACACCAGCTATGGCTACACCTTC.

The rearrangement links TRBV10-3 to TRBJ1-1; D ambiguous. This CDR3 has 13 residues. V lost 5 bases and J 8 bases, leaving 15 bases between the germline ends. Germline V gene data show CDR1 as ENHRY and CDR2 as SYGVKD. The CDR3 DNA reads TGTGCCATCAGTCCCACGGGGTACAGAGAAGCTTTCTTT. Its translation is CAISPTGYREAFF.

The chain has TRBV2 and TRBJ1-2; a weak D match, TRBD1 (6 bases). Looked up from germline, CDR1 is SNHLY and CDR2 is FYNNEI. Trimming took off 6 bases at V and 0 bases at J, with 11 bases between the two ends. The CDR3 sequence is 14 residues long. CDR3 nucleotides: TGTGCCAGCAGGGACAGTAGATCTAACTATGGCTACACCTTC. Its translation is CASRDSRSNYGYTF.

V gene TRBV5-1 combines with J gene TRBJ1-6, with a possible D match to TRBD1 (5 bases). The CDR3 is 16 amino acids. Germline V gives CDR1 SGHRS, CDR2 YFSETQ. Trimming shortened V by 3 bases and J by 6 bases, and 16 bases separated the two germline ends. CDR3 in amino acids: CASSYRWGRGNSPLHF. CDR3 DNA: TGCGCCAGCAGCTACCGGTGGGGGAGAGGTAATTCACCCCTCCACTTT.

V is TRBV7-3 and J is TRBJ2-3, with D tentatively TRBD1 (6 bases). Trimming stripped 4 bases from V and 2 bases from J, with 19 bases between. Germline assignment: CDR1 SGHTA and CDR2 FQGTGA. This CDR3 has 17 residues. This chain's CDR3 is CASSSISQGGLTDTQYF. The DNA of the CDR3 is TGTGCCAGCAGCTCGATTTCACAGGGCGGTCTCACAGATACGCAGTATTTT.

This clone was picked up a small number of times. The V gene is TRBV6-1, the J gene TRBJ2-7, with 13 positions matching TRBD2. This CDR3 contains 17 residues. The J segment lost 7 bases and the V segment lost 4 bases, leaving 13 bases of the junction unmatched. The germline V gene has CDR1 MNHNS and CDR2 SASEGT. For the CDR3, the DNA is TGTGCCAGCAGTGCGGGACTAGCGGGGACAACTAGTGGGGAGCAGTACTTC. Translating gives CASSAGLAGTTSGEQYF.

The rearrangement joins TRBV10-3 to TRBJ1-5; D is uncertain. V lost 3 bases and J lost 1, with 1 base in between. This CDR3 comprises 12 residues. Germline V lookup: CDR1 ENHRY, CDR2 SYGVKD. The CDR3 loop is CAISDSNQPQHF. DNA of the CDR3: TGTGCCATCAGTGACAGCAATCAGCCCCAGCATTTT.

The chain employs TRBV5-1 and TRBJ1-6; 8 nucleotides align to TRBD1. Trimming at V came to 4 bases and at J to 8 bases, leaving 2 bases not matched to a gene. The germline V gene encodes CDR1 SGHRS and CDR2 YFSETQ. This CDR3 spans 13 amino acids. The CDR3 loop reads CASSMDRDSPLHF. The DNA for the CDR3 is TGCGCCAGCAGCATGGACAGGGATTCACCCCTCCACTTT. Supplemented by reference TRBV5-1 and TRBJ1-6, the full variable domain reads KAGVTQTPRYLIKTRGQQVTLSCSPISGHRSVSWYQQTPGQGLQFLFEYFSETQRNKGNFPGRFSGRQFSNSRSEMNVSTLELGDSALYLCASSMDRDSPLHFGNGTRLTVT.

The rearrangement joins TRBV5-6 to TRBJ1-2; 10 bases line up with TRBD1. Germline lookup yields CDR1 SGHDT and CDR2 YYEEEE. V gave up 4 bases and J gave up 6 bases; unmatched junction bases: 15. This CDR3 contains 17 residues. CDR3: CASSGPGQGKFQNGYTF. CDR3 nucleotide sequence: TGTGCCAGCAGCGGGCCGGGACAGGGGAAGTTCCAGAATGGCTACACCTTC. Filled out from reference TRBV5-6 and TRBJ1-2, the complete variable domain reads DAGVTQSPTHLIKTRGQQVTLRCSPKSGHDTVSWYQQALGQGPQFIFQYYEEEERQRGNFPDRFSGHQFPNYSSELNVNALLLGDSALYLCASSGPGQGKFQNGYTFGSGTRLTVV.

The CDR3 protein is CASSLGGRGNQPQHF. CDR3 DNA sequence: TGTGCCAGCAGCTTAGGGGGCAGGGGCAATCAGCCCCAGCATTTT. The chain uses TRBV7-2 and TRBJ1-5; the D gene is possibly TRBD1 (5 bases). V was shortened by 1 base and J by 2 bases, with 9 bases between the two germline ends. The CDR3 sequence is 15 residues long. CDR1 is SGHTA and CDR2 is FQGNSA in the germline V gene.

The chain links TRBV4-2 to TRBJ2-5; D remains unclear. V gave up 2 bases and J gave up 5 bases, with 18 bases separating them. The CDR3 loop spans 16 amino acids. Germline V CDR1 and CDR2: LGHNA, YNFKEQ. CDR3: CASSQPTSRTRETQYF. Written as DNA, the CDR3 is TGTGCCAGCAGCCAACCGACATCCAGAACGCGGGAGACCCAGTACTTC.

The chain is built from TRBV6-5 and TRBJ1-2, with 9 bases lining up with TRBD1. Germline lookup yields CDR1 MNHEY and CDR2 SVGAGI. Unmatched junction bases numbered 7, after V lost 6 bases and J lost 8 bases. The CDR3 extends over 13 amino acids. CDR3 sequence (DNA): TGTGCCAGCAGCCCCGGGACAGGGAGCGGCTACACCTTC. The encoded protein is CASSPGTGSGYTF.

The rearrangement links TRBV12-5 to TRBJ1-4; 11 bases agree with TRBD1. The CDR3 loop spans 16 amino acids. V dropped 6 bases and J dropped 4; count of bases not matched to a gene: 7. The germline V gene has CDR1 LGHNT and CDR2 FRNRAP. CDR3 sequence (DNA): TGTGCTAGTGGCCTCAAGGGGACAGGGGGTAATGAAAAACTGTTTTTT. Protein sequence: CASGLKGTGGNEKLFF.

The chain combines TRBV24-1 with TRBJ2-1; TRBD2 matches 8 bases. V dropped 1 base and J dropped 5; count of bases not matched to a gene: 6. The germline V gene encodes CDR1 KGHDR and CDR2 SFDVKD. The CDR3 covers 16 residues. The CDR3 nucleotides read TGTGCCACCAGTGATTTCCCAAGCGGGGGAAACAATGAGCAGTTCTTC. This encodes CATSDFPSGGNNEQFF.

V is TRBV25-1 and J is TRBJ2-2; a weak D match, TRBD1 (6 bases). The length of the CDR3 is 16 residues. Germline CDR1 MGHDK, CDR2 SYGVNS. V lost 2 bases to trimming and J lost 0 bases, with 10 bases between them. The CDR3 protein is CASSEGGVANTGELFF. CDR3 nucleotides: TGTGCCAGCAGTGAAGGGGGCGTAGCGAACACCGGGGAGCTGTTTTTT. Full variable domain (missing parts from reference TRBV25-1 and TRBJ2-2): EADIYQTPRYLVIGTGKKITLECSQTMGHDKMYWYQQDPGMELHLIHYSYGVNSTEKGDLSSESTVSRIRTEHFPLTLESARPSHTSQYLCASSEGGVANTGELFFGEGSRLTVL.

By share, this clone counts as medium-sized. The chain joins TRBV6-1 to TRBJ2-1; D gene unclear. The CDR3 sequence is 14 residues long. Deletions cut 0 bases from V and 0 bases from J, with 3 bases between. Per the germline V gene, CDR1 is MNHNS and CDR2 is SASEGT. CDR3 sequence: CASSEASSYNEQFF. CDR3 nucleotides: TGTGCCAGCAGTGAAGCCAGCTCCTACAATGAGCAGTTCTTC.

This rearrangement joins TRBV7-2 to TRBJ2-2; D is unclear. The V gene's germline CDR1 is SGHTA and CDR2 FQGNSA. Trimming shortened V by 5 bases and J by 7 bases, and 20 bases separated the two germline ends. This CDR3 is built from 16 residues. Written as DNA, the CDR3 is TGTGCCAGCAGCGTAAAGCCTCAACCGTCGTACGGGGAGCTGTTTTTT. Translated, it gives CASSVKPQPSYGELFF.

The chain recombines TRBV2 with TRBJ2-3, with 9 nucleotides matching TRBD1. There are 15 residues in the CDR3. Germline CDR1 reads SNHLY; CDR2 reads FYNNEI. Unmatched junction bases numbered 3, after V lost 4 bases and J lost 1 base. In DNA, the CDR3 is TGTGCCAGCAGTGGGGACAGGGATGGCACAGATACGCAGTATTTT. This codes for CASSGDRDGTDTQYF.

The chain couples TRBV7-8 to TRBJ2-5; 8 bases map to TRBD1. CDR3 length: 16 amino acids. The germline gives CDR1 SGHVS, CDR2 FQNEAQ. Trimming removed 5 bases from V and 5 bases from J; junction bases left unmatched: 13. DNA for the CDR3: TGTGCCAGCAGCCAGAGGGACAGGTGGAGGTATGAGACCCAGTACTTC. It codes for CASSQRDRWRYETQYF.

The chain has TRBV29-1 and TRBJ2-3, with 8 bases matching TRBD1. V trimming: 3 bases; J trimming: 1 base; junction bases outside the gene matches: 3. CDR1 SQVTM and CDR2 ANQGSEA come from the germline V gene. The CDR3 runs 14 residues. The CDR3 nucleotides are TGCAGCGTTGACAGGGGGCTTGGCACAGATACGCAGTATTTT. Its protein is CSVDRGLGTDTQYF.

This clone was observed once. The J gene is TRBJ2-1, the V gene TRBV11-2; 10 nucleotides match TRBD2. This CDR3 is 17 amino acids long. Unmatched junction bases numbered 11, after V lost 1 base and J lost 8 bases. Germline V gene data show CDR1 as SGHAT and CDR2 as FQNNGV. The CDR3: CASSLGTTSGAGDEQFF. The CDR3, as DNA: TGTGCCAGCAGCTTAGGGACCACTAGCGGGGCAGGCGATGAGCAGTTCTTC.